This is a list of T cell receptor beta chains from one sample in a study of blood T cells in healthy people across ages. TCRdb itself ran the 5' RACE reads through MiXCR, one entry per CDR3 protein. Of some 890,000 distinct CDR3 sequences listed, almost 30% were seen once; the top ten hold more than 8.5%. The same data also went into a second study, on T cells of mothers and their children.

The sequencing sample was made of blood. Receptors were obtained from a woman between 35 and 50 years old in good health. CDR3s include the opening cysteine and the closing phenylalanine or tryptophan. Size tells how often a clone was seen (once, few, many) or the class of an expanded clone, and some rows leave it out.

V gene	J gene	clone size	CDR3 length	CDR3 protein
TRBV6-1	TRBJ2-1	.	15	CTSKLGGTSYNEQFF
TRBV20-1	TRBJ1-5	few	15	CSARFEGYSNQPQHF
TRBV20-1	TRBJ2-7	.	12	CRAQQGAYEQYF
TRBV6-5	TRBJ2-7	many	14	CASSYSVSSYEQYF
TRBV9	TRBJ2-7	few	16	CASSVDAAQGLYKQYF
TRBV4-1	TRBJ1-2	.	13	CASSQQDPYGYTF
TRBV28	TRBJ1-2	few	15	CASSSRDVIYYGYTF
TRBV6-6	TRBJ2-7	.	13	CASTSGQGGEQYF
TRBV18	TRBJ2-1	few	15	CASSPNGGSYNEQFF
TRBV7-8	TRBJ1-2	many	15	CASSLGRGGDYGYTF
TRBV5-1	TRBJ2-5	many	13	CASSFGVQETQYF
TRBV3-1	TRBJ1-1	few	11	CASGSGSEAFF
TRBV29-1	TRBJ1-1	few	10	CSASRGEAFF
TRBV7-2	TRBJ2-2	.	16	CASSLRQVSNTGELFF
TRBV5-1	TRBJ2-3	many	14	CASRLAPSTDTQYF
TRBV5-1	TRBJ2-1	many	13	CASSLGDRGEQFF
TRBV28	TRBJ2-2	few	14	CASSSPSHAGELFF
TRBV14	TRBJ2-4	few	18	CASNQGLAGGNAKNIQYF
TRBV18	TRBJ2-1	few	14	CASSLDRGRDEQFF
TRBV10-3	TRBJ2-7	.	14	CAIRVTGSSYEQYF
TRBV2	TRBJ1-2	.	15	CASSEFAESVYGYTF
TRBV20-1	TRBJ2-5	few	12	CSARDNQETQYF
TRBV19	TRBJ2-1	many	16	CASSVTRRGYYNEQFF
TRBV20-1	TRBJ1-1	.	14	CSARRRDRGTEAFF
TRBV7-2	TRBJ1-2	.	15	CASSPGQGAGYGYTF
TRBV20-1	TRBJ1-6	.	13	CSATDRVGSPLHF
TRBV20-1	TRBJ1-2	.	15	CSVPWGGQGANGYTF
TRBV27	TRBJ1-5	few	16	CASSHLGQGRNLPQHF
TRBV29-1	TRBJ2-1	.	12	CSVDTSYNEQFF
TRBV25-1	TRBJ1-2	.	12	CASRGGGGGYTF
TRBV27	TRBJ1-5	few	14	CASRNNGIGQPQHF
TRBV29-1	TRBJ2-3	many	17	CSVGGTSGGRSTDTQYF
TRBV7-3	TRBJ2-4	.	15	CASSPRGSVINEQYF
TRBV20-1	TRBJ2-7	many	12	CSASTGRYEQYF
TRBV7-2	TRBJ1-1	.	13	CASRAYIPTEAFF
TRBV19	.	.	14	CASSSGTSPYEQYF
TRBV29-1	.	.	13	CSVGGLADYEQYF
TRBV4-1	TRBJ1-4	few	14	CASSQDSANEKLFF
TRBV18	TRBJ1-2	.	15	CASSIGQGGDYGYTF
TRBV9	TRBJ1-5	.	18	CAGITRRDPEQGWQPQHF
TRBV5-5	TRBJ2-7	many	18	CASSPSGLAGGRSYEQYF
TRBV18	TRBJ1-1	few	15	CASSPDRTLNTEAFF
TRBV20-1	TRBJ2-7	many	12	CSARGKIYEQYF
TRBV7-9	TRBJ2-5	.	14	CASSTDRDQETQYF
TRBV30	TRBJ1-5	.	14	CAWTKMGGNQPQHF
TRBV7-8	TRBJ2-1	.	15	CASSNLAGMDNEQFF
TRBV9	TRBJ2-2	.	16	CASSVDPKGNTGELFF
TRBV19	TRBJ1-1	.	14	CASSRWALNTEAFF
TRBV7-3	TRBJ2-1	many	15	CASSLRLAGVREQFF
TRBV5-1	TRBJ1-2	few	14	CASSLNGRSYGYTF
TRBV6-6	TRBJ1-3	.	15	CASSPRDRDRNTIYF
TRBV3-1	TRBJ1-2	many	12	CASSPGTDGYTF
TRBV9	TRBJ2-2	few	16	CASSHREGLDTGELFF
TRBV29-1	TRBJ1-2	.	15	CSVYKGGRQNYGYTF
TRBV6-2/TRBV6-3	TRBJ1-1	.	14	CASIGTRLSTEAFF